The 29 T cell receptor beta chains reported below all come from one sample, sequenced in a study of response to subunit inactivated influenza vaccine. From the RT-PCR reads, TCRdb called clonotypes with MiXCR, one entry per CDR3 protein. Seen here are a few hundred thousand distinct CDR3 sequences, less than 15% observed once, and the top ten hold roughly 7.7%. Sample: non-naive T cells sorted from PBMCs, taken 14 to 15 days before vaccination. These receptors were collected from a man aged 50 to 60 who received an inactivated influenza vaccine.

This clonotype was found a few times. The V gene is TRBV18, the J gene TRBJ2-7; 11 bases map to TRBD2. The CDR3 extends over 14 amino acids. CDR1 and CDR2 from the germline V gene are KGHSH and LQKENI. With V trimmed by 3 bases and J by 5 bases, 3 bases remained unmatched. For the CDR3, the DNA is TGTGCCAGCTCACCTAGCGGGAGGGCCCACGAGCAGTACTTC. Translated, it gives CASSPSGRAHEQYF.

There are many counts of this clonotype. The DNA for the CDR3 is TGTGCCAGCAGCTTTTCACAGTCCGAACCGTTCTTC. It yields the protein CASSFSQSEPFF. The chain combines TRBV11-2 with TRBJ2-1; D unclear. This CDR3 spans 12 amino acids. V lost 3 bases and J 15 bases, leaving 15 bases between the germline ends. Germline loops: CDR1 SGHAT, CDR2 FQNNGV. Variable domain in full (rest from reference TRBV11-2 and TRBJ2-1): EAGVAQSPRYKIIEKRQSVAFWCNPISGHATLYWYQQILGQGPKLLIQFQNNGVVDDSQLPKDRFSAERLKGVDSTLKIQPAKLEDSAVYLCASSFSQSEPFFGPGTRLTVL.

The chain employs TRBV19 and TRBJ2-7; possibly TRBD1 for D (5 bases). The CDR3 has 13 residues. Per the germline V gene, CDR1 is LNHDA and CDR2 is SQIVND (reference sequence). The ends were cut back, 4 bases at V and 3 bases at J, with 10 bases in the middle. CDR3 region: CASSNRHNYEQYF. The CDR3 DNA follows: TGTGCCAGTAGTAACAGGCATAACTACGAGCAGTACTTC.

This CDR3 reads CASSRKGEWNEQFF. The CDR3 DNA reads as TGTGCCAGCAGTCGGAAGGGGGAGTGGAATGAGCAGTTCTTC. The chain combines TRBV27 with TRBJ2-1, with D perhaps matching TRBD1 (6 bases). The CDR3 is 14 amino acids. The germline CDR1 and CDR2 sequences are MNHEY and SMNVEV (reference sequence). Trimming left V 5 bases short and J 7 bases short, with 15 bases between.

This clonotype has only a few counts. V gene TRBV19 combines with J gene TRBJ2-1, with 14 nucleotides matching TRBD2. The junction had 16 bases not matched to a gene; V was cut back by 5 bases and J by 1 base. The CDR3 runs 21 residues. From germline, CDR1 is LNHDA and CDR2 SQIVND (reference sequence). The chain's CDR3 is CASSATSGTSGSPGSYNEQFF. The DNA for the CDR3 is TGTGCCAGTAGTGCCACCTCCGGGACTAGCGGGAGCCCGGGTTCCTACAATGAGCAGTTCTTC.

At least ten counts were recorded for this clonotype. This chain connects TRBV12-3 or TRBV12-4 to TRBJ2-2, with D perhaps being TRBD1 or TRBD2 (5 bases each). CDR3 size: 13 residues. Between the trimmed V and J ends, which lost 5 bases and 7 bases, there was a span of 11 bases. In DNA, the CDR3 is TGTGCCAGCAGTGCTGAGGGGTTCGGGGAGCTGTTTTTT. Protein product: CASSAEGFGELFF.

The rearrangement links TRBV20-1 to TRBJ2-1; 11 bases align to TRBD2. CDR3 length equals 14 residues. The V and J ends lost 6 bases and 7 bases, in that order; junction bases with no gene match: 8. CDR1 and CDR2 from the germline V gene are DFQATT and SNEGSKA (reference sequence). The CDR3 sequence is CSAILAGVRNEQFF. CDR3 coding DNA: TGCAGTGCAATACTAGCGGGAGTTCGGAATGAGCAGTTCTTC.

V usage is TRBV20-1 and J usage is TRBJ2-7; D might be TRBD1 or TRBD2, each matching 5 bases. Germline V gives CDR1 DFQATT, CDR2 SNEGSKA (reference sequence). Trimming removed 0 bases from V and 2 bases from J, with 11 bases in between. The CDR3 has 14 residues. The CDR3, as DNA: TGCAGTGCTAGAGATCCGGGACGTCCCTACGAGCAGTACTTC. Protein product: CSARDPGRPYEQYF.

The chain has TRBV28 and TRBJ2-7; possibly TRBD1 for D (6 bases). V was trimmed by 5 bases and J by 5 bases, leaving 19 bases between them. The CDR3 length is 15 residues. The germline V gene encodes CDR1 MDHEN and CDR2 SYDVKM. The CDR3 region is CASSQSTGKANEQYF. In DNA form, the CDR3 reads TGTGCCAGCAGTCAGTCCACAGGGAAGGCGAACGAGCAGTACTTC.

A few counts support this clonotype. The V gene is TRBV15, the J gene TRBJ1-4, with a weak D call TRBD1 (6 bases). Germline values: CDR1 LNHNV, CDR2 YYDKDF (reference sequence). The V and J ends lost 5 bases and 8 bases respectively, with 21 bases between them. The CDR3 extends over 16 amino acids. CDR3 coding DNA: TGTGCCACCAGCCCGCAACAGTACAGGGTGGAGGAAAAACTGTTTTTT. Protein product: CATSPQQYRVEEKLFF.

Only a few counts were recorded for this clonotype. The CDR3 bases are TGTGCCAGTAGTATGGTCCTCAACAATGAGCAGTTCTTC. This gives the protein CASSMVLNNEQFF. V is TRBV19 and J is TRBJ2-1; D is unclear. This CDR3 spans 13 amino acids. V shed 3 bases and J shed 5 bases, with 8 bases lying between them. CDR1 is LNHDA, CDR2 SQIVND, per germline (reference sequence).

The chain is built from TRBV19 and TRBJ2-7, with a weak D call TRBD1 (6 bases). The germline CDR1 and CDR2 sequences are LNHDA and SQIVND (reference sequence). With 2 bases removed from V and 2 bases from J, the gap between germline ends came to 13 bases. This CDR3 has 15 residues. DNA for the CDR3: TGTGCCAGTAGTATATTGACAGGATGGGCCTACGAGCAGTACTTC. It yields the protein CASSILTGWAYEQYF.

V gene TRBV29-1 combines with J gene TRBJ2-7; TRBD2 aligns across 12 bases. Germline V gene data show CDR1 as SQVTM and CDR2 as ANQGSEA. V was clipped by 7 bases and J by 6 bases; unmatched bases: 4. The CDR3 has 12 amino acids. CDR3 bases: TGCAGCGCTAGCGGGAGGGTGGGCGAGCAGTACTTC. Its translation is CSASGRVGEQYF.

This clonotype appeared a few times. V is TRBV5-5 and J is TRBJ2-3; D remains ambiguous. Germline V lookup: CDR1 SGHKS, CDR2 YYEKEE (reference sequence). The CDR3 has 14 amino acids. Trimming pared 2 bases from V and 0 bases from J, leaving 7 bases between. CDR3 loop: CASSFRLSTDTQYF. The CDR3 DNA is TGTGCCAGCAGCTTTCGGCTTAGCACAGATACGCAGTATTTT. Full variable domain (rest looked up from reference TRBV5-5 and TRBJ2-3): DAGVTQSPTHLIKTRGQQVTLRCSPISGHKSVSWYQQVLGQGPQFIFQYYEKEERGRGNFPDRFSARQFPNYSSELNVNALLLGDSALYLCASSFRLSTDTQYFGPGTRLTVL.

Only a few counts were recorded for this clonotype. This chain joins TRBV18 and TRBJ2-1; 10 bases align to TRBD2. The CDR3 spans 16 residues. Germline assignment: CDR1 KGHSH and CDR2 LQKENI. V shed 4 bases and J 4 bases; nucleotides not matched to a gene: 7. The CDR3 spells CASSRPGTSVYNEQFF. In DNA, the CDR3 is TGTGCCAGCTCACGGCCCGGGACTAGCGTATACAATGAGCAGTTCTTC. Full variable domain (remainder filled in from reference TRBV18 and TRBJ2-1): NAGVMQNPRHLVRRRGQEARLRCSPMKGHSHVYWYRQLPEEGLKFMVYLQKENIIDESGMPKERFSAEFPKEGPSILRIQQVVRGDSAAYFCASSRPGTSVYNEQFFGPGTRLTVL.

This clonotype was detected only a few times. The rearrangement joins TRBV9 to TRBJ2-7; 11 bases are a match to TRBD2. The J segment lost 0 bases and the V segment lost 3 bases, leaving 8 bases of the junction unmatched. The CDR3 covers 17 residues. In germline, CDR1 is SGDLS, CDR2 YYNGEE. The CDR3 loop reads CASSEEGTSGPSYEQYF. The CDR3 DNA reads TGTGCCAGCAGCGAGGAGGGGACTAGCGGTCCCTCCTACGAGCAGTACTTC.

The rearrangement links TRBV11-2 to TRBJ1-3; D is perhaps TRBD1 (5 bases). V was trimmed by 5 bases and J by 0 bases, leaving 23 bases between them. This CDR3 spans 19 amino acids. The germline CDR1 and CDR2 sequences are SGHAT and FQNNGV. CDR3 amino acids: CASSRIRRRGSSSGNTIYF. The CDR3 DNA reads as TGTGCCAGCAGCCGGATTCGACGTAGGGGCTCGAGCTCTGGAAACACCATATATTTT.

The chain links TRBV12-3 or TRBV12-4 to TRBJ2-5, with a tentative D call TRBD1 (7 bases). There are 12 residues in the CDR3. Trimming removed 3 bases from V and 8 bases from J, with 10 bases in between. CDR3 in DNA: TGTGCCAGCAGTTTCAGGGGGGATACCCAGTACTTC. It codes for CASSFRGDTQYF.

This clonotype has just a few counts. The V call is TRBV6-2 or TRBV6-3, the J call TRBJ1-2, with D possibly matching TRBD1 (6 bases). The V gene's germline CDR1 is MNHEY and CDR2 SVGEGT. V was shortened by 4 bases and J by 4 bases, with 13 bases between the two germline ends. The CDR3 length is 14 residues. The DNA for the CDR3 is TGTGCCAGCAGTTGGGGGACATCCTCCTATGGCTACACCTTC. It yields the protein CASSWGTSSYGYTF.

This clonotype has more than one count but fewer than ten. J is TRBJ2-5 and V is TRBV19, with D unclear. In germline, CDR1 is LNHDA, CDR2 SQIVND (reference sequence). V lost 3 bases and J lost 1, with 12 bases in between. This CDR3 contains 15 residues. CDR3 sequence: CASSILGRRQETQYF. The CDR3 coding sequence is TGTGCCAGTAGTATCCTGGGCCGCCGCCAAGAGACCCAGTACTTC.

This clonotype was recorded a few times. The chain has TRBV9 and TRBJ2-3, with no clear D. V gave up 0 bases and J gave up 4 bases, with 12 bases separating them. There are 15 residues in the CDR3. Germline loops: CDR1 SGDLS, CDR2 YYNGEE. The CDR3 here is CASSVGALPADTQYF. DNA of the CDR3: TGTGCCAGCAGCGTAGGAGCACTGCCGGCAGATACGCAGTATTTT.

Ten or more counts support this clonotype. The CDR3 DNA sequence: TGTGCCAGCAGAGACGGGACAGTCGGCAATCAGCCCCAGCATTTT. Translation: CASRDGTVGNQPQHF. The chain carries TRBV12-3 or TRBV12-4 and TRBJ1-5, with 7 bases lining up with TRBD1. The length of the CDR3 is 15 residues. V lost 6 bases, J lost 2 bases, and 7 bases stayed unmatched.

This sequence joins TRBV5-1 and TRBJ2-7; 8 bases align to TRBD2. The trim removed 0 bases at V and 5 bases at J, leaving 19 bases unmatched. This CDR3 comprises 19 residues. Germline CDR1 is SGHRS and CDR2 is YFSETQ. CDR3 sequence (DNA): TGCGCCAGCAGCTTGGGAGCCGGGGGGAAACAGCGGGGGTATCACGAGCAGTACTTC. Protein sequence: CASSLGAGGKQRGYHEQYF.

Many counts were recorded for this clonotype. The chain recombines TRBV12-3 or TRBV12-4 with TRBJ1-5, with D possibly matching TRBD1 (5 bases). This CDR3 is built from 13 residues. The V gene lost 3 bases and the J gene lost 9 bases, with 12 bases spanning the gap. The CDR3 loop is CASSLNGGSPQHF. The CDR3 DNA reads TGTGCCAGCAGTTTGAATGGGGGGTCGCCCCAGCATTTT.

The rearrangement uses TRBV11-1 and TRBJ2-1, with TRBD1 identical over 8 bases. Germline V gives CDR1 SGHAT, CDR2 FQDESV (reference sequence). The length of the CDR3 is 14 residues. V gave up 3 bases and J gave up 6 bases; unmatched junction bases: 4. CDR3 nucleotide sequence: TGTGCCAGCAGCTTCAGGGGGCCAGGCAATGAGCAGTTCTTC. It yields the protein CASSFRGPGNEQFF.

The sample holds a few counts of this clonotype. The rearrangement joins TRBV6-5 to TRBJ1-1; D not resolved. Germline V gene lookup returns CDR1 MNHEY and CDR2 SVGAGI. V was shortened by 3 bases and J by 4 bases, with 9 bases between the two germline ends. This CDR3 comprises 13 residues. The CDR3 DNA is TGTGCCAGCAGTTATCTTTTAGGCACTGAAGCTTTCTTT. Amino acid sequence: CASSYLLGTEAFF.

This clonotype was counted many times. The genes are TRBV24-1 and TRBJ2-1, with a weak D call TRBD2 (6 bases). CDR3 length: 15 amino acids. Germline assignment: CDR1 KGHDR and CDR2 SFDVKD. The V gene lost 7 bases and the J gene lost 8 bases, with 20 bases spanning the gap. The CDR3: CATRGIAETGDEQFF. CDR3 DNA: TGTGCCACCAGGGGAATAGCGGAAACCGGGGATGAGCAGTTCTTC.

This sequence joins TRBV11-2 and TRBJ2-7; the D is unclear. Trimming removed 4 bases from V and 6 bases from J, with 16 bases in between. Per germline, CDR1 SGHAT and CDR2 FQNNGV. The CDR3 is 14 amino acids. The chain's CDR3 is CASSSLRRLIEQYF. CDR3 DNA: TGTGCCAGCAGCTCACTACGACGGCTTATCGAGCAGTACTTC.

The DNA of the CDR3 is TGTGCCTGGAGTGTACCTGAGACCCAGTACTTC. It codes for CAWSVPETQYF. The chain combines TRBV30 with TRBJ2-5; D unclear. The CDR3 is made up of 11 amino acids. The V gene lost 0 bases and the J gene lost 5 bases, with 4 bases spanning the gap. Germline V gene data show CDR1 as GTSNPN and CDR2 as SVGIG (reference sequence).